This paragraph reports one T cell receptor beta chain. Via MiXCR, TCRdb re-called the 5' RACE reads, giving one row per CDR3 protein. The sample holds fewer than 450,000 distinct CDR3 sequences, around a tenth seen once. The data belong to a study of T cells after yellow fever vaccination. Germline lookup yields CDR1 SGDLS and CDR2 YYNGEE. The CDR3 has 13 amino acids. V lost 4 bases, J lost 5 bases, and 13 bases lay in between. The source material was PBMCs, sampled on the day of the first yellow fever vaccination. This TCR derives from a young man who received the YFV17D yellow fever vaccine. This chain joins TRBV9 and TRBJ2-7; TRBD1 might be the D (7 bases). The CDR3 DNA reads TGTGCCAGCAGCAAGACAGGGAGGCACGAGCAGTACTTC. Amino acid sequence: CASSKTGRHEQYF.